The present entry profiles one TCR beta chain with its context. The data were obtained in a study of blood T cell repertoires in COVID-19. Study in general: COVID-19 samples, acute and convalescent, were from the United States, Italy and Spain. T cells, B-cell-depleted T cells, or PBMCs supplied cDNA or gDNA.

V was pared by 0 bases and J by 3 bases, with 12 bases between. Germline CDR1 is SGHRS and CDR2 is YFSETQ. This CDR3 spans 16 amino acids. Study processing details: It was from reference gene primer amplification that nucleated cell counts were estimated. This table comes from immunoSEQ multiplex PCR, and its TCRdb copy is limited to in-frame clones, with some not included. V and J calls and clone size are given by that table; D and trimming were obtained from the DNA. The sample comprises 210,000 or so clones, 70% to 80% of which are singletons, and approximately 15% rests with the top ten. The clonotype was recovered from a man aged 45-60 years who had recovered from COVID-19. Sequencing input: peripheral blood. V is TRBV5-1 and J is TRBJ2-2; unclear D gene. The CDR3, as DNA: TGCGCCAGCAGCTTGGTTCCCGGGTTTGACACCGGGGAGCTGTTTTTT. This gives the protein CASSLVPGFDTGELFF.